This TCR beta chain came from a study of cytomegalovirus exposure and HLA in healthy donors. Points from the study as a whole: Among TCR beta chains, those listed as cytomegalovirus-associated numbered more than 150. It was only CMV serostatus that was available as immune exposure information. TCR association rates varied by HLA locus in a later analysis, with DRB1 highest and HLA-C lowest.

13 Jbeta primers and 60 Vbeta primers were used for the PCR. The method was immunoSEQ multiplex PCR; TCRdb's version includes in-frame clones alone and lacks a portion of them. The sample lists roughly 150,000 clones; approximately 84% were seen once. With 1 base clipped from V and 4 bases from J, the junction kept 9 bases outside the gene matches. This CDR3 region has 18 residues. Per germline, CDR1 MGHRA and CDR2 YSYEKL. This clone was seen a handful of times. Its antigen remains unidentified. The chain combines TRBV4-1 with TRBJ2-7; TRBD2 matches 14 bases. Sequencing was done on a sample of PBMCs. The TCR was taken from a man between 25 and 39 years old in good health and CMV-seronegative. The CDR3: CASSQGGLAGGWVYEQYF. The DNA of the CDR3 is TGCGCCAGCAGCCAAGGTGGACTAGCGGGAGGCTGGGTTTACGAGCAGTACTTC.